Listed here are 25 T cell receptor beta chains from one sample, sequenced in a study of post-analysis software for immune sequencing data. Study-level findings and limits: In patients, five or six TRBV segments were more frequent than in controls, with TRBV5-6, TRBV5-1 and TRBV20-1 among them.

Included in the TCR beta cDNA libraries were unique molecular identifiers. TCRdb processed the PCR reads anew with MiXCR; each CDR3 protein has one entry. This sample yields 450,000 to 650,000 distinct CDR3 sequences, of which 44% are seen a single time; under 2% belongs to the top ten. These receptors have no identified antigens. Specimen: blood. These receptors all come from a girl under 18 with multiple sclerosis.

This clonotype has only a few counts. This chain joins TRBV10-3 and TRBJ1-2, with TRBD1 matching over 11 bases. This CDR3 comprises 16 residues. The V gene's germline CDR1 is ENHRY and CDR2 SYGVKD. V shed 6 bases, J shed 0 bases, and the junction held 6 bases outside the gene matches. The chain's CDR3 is CAIRPGQGDTNYGYTF. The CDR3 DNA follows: TGTGCCATCAGACCGGGACAGGGGGATACTAACTATGGCTACACCTTC.

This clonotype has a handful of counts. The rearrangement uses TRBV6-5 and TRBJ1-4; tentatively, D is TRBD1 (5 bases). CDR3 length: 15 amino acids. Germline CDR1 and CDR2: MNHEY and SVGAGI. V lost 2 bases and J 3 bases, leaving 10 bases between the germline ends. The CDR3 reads CASSYGDGSNEKLFF. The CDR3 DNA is TGTGCCAGCAGTTACGGGGACGGCTCTAATGAAAAACTGTTTTTT.

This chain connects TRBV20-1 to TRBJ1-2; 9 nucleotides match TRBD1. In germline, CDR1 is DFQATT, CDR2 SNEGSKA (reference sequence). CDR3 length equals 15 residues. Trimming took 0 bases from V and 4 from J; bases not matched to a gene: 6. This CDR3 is CSARDRDRAAYGYTF. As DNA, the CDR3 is TGCAGTGCTAGAGATAGGGACAGGGCGGCCTATGGCTACACCTTC.

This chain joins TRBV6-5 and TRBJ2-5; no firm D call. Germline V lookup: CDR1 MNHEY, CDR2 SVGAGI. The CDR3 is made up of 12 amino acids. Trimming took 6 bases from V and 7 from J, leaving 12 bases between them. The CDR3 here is CASSPQWGTQYF. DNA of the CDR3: TGTGCCAGCAGCCCTCAGTGGGGGACCCAGTACTTC.

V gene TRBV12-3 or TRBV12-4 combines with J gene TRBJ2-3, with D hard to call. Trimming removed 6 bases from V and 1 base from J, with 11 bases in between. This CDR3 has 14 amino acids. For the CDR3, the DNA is TGTGCCAGCAGATTGGGTGCCGGCACAGATACGCAGTATTTT. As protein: CASRLGAGTDTQYF.

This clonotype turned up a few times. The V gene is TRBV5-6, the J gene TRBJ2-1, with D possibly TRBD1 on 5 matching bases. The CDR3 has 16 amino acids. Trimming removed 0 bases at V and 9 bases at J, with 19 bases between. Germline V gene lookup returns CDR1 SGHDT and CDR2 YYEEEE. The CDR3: CASSLVMQGGYSEQFF. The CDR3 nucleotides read TGTGCCAGCAGCTTGGTAATGCAGGGTGGGTATAGTGAGCAGTTCTTC.

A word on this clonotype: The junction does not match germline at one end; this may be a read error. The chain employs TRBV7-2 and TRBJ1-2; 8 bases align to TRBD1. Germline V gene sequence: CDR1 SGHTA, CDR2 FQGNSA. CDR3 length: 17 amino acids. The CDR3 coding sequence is TGTGCCAGCAGCCCTCAGGGGGCCCTGGTCCCTAATTATGGCTACACCTTC. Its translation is CASSPQGALVPNYGYTF.

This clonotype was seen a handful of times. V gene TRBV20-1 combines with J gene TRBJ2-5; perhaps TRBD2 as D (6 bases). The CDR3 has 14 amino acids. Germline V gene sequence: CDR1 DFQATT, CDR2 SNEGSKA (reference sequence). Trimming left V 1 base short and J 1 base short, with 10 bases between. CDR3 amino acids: CSARAGTFQETQYF. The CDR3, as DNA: TGCAGTGCTAGAGCCGGGACTTTCCAAGAGACCCAGTACTTC.

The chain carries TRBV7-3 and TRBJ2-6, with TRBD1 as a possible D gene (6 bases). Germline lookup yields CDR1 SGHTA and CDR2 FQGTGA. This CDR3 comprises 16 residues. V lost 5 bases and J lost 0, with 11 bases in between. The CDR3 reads CASSPDRFSGANVLTF. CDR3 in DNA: TGTGCCAGCAGCCCGGACAGATTCTCTGGGGCCAACGTCCTGACTTTC.

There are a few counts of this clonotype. Here the CDR3 DNA reads TGTGCCAGCGAGTTTATGGGGGGTTCTGGGGCCAACGTCCTGACTTTC. The encoded protein is CASEFMGGSGANVLTF. J is TRBJ2-6 and V is TRBV12-3 or TRBV12-4, with D tentatively TRBD2 (6 bases). CDR3 size: 16 residues. V lost 8 bases to trimming and J lost 1 base, with 15 bases between them.

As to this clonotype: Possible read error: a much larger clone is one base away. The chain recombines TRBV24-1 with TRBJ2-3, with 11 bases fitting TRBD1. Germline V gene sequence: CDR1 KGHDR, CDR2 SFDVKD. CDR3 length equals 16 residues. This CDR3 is CATSDGGQGDTATQYF. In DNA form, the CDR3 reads TGTGCCACCAGTGATGGGGGACAGGGGGACACAGCTACGCAGTATTTT.

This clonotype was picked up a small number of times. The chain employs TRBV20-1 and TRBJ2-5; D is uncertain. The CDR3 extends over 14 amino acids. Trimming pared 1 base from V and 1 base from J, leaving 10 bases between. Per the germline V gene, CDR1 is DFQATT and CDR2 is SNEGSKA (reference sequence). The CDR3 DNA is TGCAGTGCTAGAGTATCCCAAACCCAAGAGACCCAGTACTTC. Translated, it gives CSARVSQTQETQYF.

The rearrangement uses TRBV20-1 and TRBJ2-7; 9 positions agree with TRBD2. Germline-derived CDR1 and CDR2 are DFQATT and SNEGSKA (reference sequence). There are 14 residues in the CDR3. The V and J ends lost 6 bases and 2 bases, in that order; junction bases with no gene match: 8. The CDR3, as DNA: TGCAGTGCATATAGCGGGGGAATTCCCTACGAGCAGTACTTC. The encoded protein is CSAYSGGIPYEQYF.

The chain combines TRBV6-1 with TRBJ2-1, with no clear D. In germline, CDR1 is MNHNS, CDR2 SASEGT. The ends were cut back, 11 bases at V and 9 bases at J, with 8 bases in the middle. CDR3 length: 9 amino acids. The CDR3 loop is CALGFEQFF. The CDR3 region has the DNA TGTGCCTTGGGCTTTGAGCAGTTCTTC.

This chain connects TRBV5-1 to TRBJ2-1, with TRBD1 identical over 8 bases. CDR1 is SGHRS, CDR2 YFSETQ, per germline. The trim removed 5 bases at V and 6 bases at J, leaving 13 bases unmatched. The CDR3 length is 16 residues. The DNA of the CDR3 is TGCGCCAGCAGTTTGATCCAGGGGGCCGGTGGCAATGAGCAGTTCTTC. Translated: CASSLIQGAGGNEQFF.

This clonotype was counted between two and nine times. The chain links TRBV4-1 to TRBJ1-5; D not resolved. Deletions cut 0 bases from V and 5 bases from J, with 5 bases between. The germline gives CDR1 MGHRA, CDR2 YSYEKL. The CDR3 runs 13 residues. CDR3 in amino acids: CASSQERDQPQHF. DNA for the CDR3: TGCGCCAGCAGCCAAGAACGAGATCAGCCCCAGCATTTT.

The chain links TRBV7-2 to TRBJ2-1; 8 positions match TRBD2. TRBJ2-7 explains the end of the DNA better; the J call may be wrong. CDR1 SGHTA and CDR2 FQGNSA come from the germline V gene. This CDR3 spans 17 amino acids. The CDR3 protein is CASSLPSGRSSYNEQYF. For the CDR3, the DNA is TGTGCCAGCAGCTTACCTAGCGGGCGGAGCTCCTACAATGAGCAGTACTTC.

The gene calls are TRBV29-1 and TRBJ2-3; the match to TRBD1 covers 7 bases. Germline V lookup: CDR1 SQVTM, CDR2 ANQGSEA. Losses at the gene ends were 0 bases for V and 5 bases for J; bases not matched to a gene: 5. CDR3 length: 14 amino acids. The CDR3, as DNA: TGCAGCGTTGAAGATAATGACAGGGAAGATACGCAGTATTTT. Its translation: CSVEDNDREDTQYF.

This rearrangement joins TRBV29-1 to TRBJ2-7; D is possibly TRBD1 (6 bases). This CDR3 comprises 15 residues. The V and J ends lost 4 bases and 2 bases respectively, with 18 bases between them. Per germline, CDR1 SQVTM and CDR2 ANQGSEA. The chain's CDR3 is CSVGAGSQGPYEQYF. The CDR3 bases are TGCAGCGTTGGGGCGGGTTCACAGGGTCCCTACGAGCAGTACTTC.

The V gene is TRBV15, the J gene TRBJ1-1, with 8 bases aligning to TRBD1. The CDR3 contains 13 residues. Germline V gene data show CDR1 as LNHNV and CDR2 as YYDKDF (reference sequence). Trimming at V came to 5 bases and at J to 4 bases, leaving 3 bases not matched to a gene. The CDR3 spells CATSWTGTTEAFF. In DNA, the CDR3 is TGTGCCACCAGCTGGACAGGGACCACTGAAGCTTTCTTT.

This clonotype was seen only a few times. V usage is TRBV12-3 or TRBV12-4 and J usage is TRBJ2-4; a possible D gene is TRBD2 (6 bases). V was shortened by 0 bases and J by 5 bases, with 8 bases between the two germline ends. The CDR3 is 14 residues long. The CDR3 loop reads CASSLAEGENIQYF. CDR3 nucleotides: TGTGCCAGCAGTTTAGCGGAGGGTGAAAACATTCAGTACTTC.

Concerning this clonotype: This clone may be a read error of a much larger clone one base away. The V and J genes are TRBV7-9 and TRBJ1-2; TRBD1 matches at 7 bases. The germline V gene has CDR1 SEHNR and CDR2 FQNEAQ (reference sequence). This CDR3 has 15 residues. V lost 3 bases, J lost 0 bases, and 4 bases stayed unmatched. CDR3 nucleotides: TGTGCCAGCAGCTTTGGGACAGAGTCTAACTATGGCTACACCTTC. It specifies CASSFGTESNYGYTF.

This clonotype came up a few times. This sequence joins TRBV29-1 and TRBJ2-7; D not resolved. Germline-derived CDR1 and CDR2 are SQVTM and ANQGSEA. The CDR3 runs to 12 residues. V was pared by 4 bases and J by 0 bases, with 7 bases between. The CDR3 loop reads CSVVDGSYEQYF. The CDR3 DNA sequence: TGCAGCGTTGTGGACGGCTCCTACGAGCAGTACTTC.

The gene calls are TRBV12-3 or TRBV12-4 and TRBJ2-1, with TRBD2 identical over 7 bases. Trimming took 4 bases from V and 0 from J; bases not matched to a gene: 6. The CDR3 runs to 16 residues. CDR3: CASSSTSERSYNEQFF. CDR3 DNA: TGTGCCAGCAGTTCCACTAGCGAGCGCTCCTACAATGAGCAGTTCTTC.

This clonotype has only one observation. CDR3 region: CASGGDWRFYEQYF. CDR3 nucleotide sequence: TGTGCCAGCGGGGGGGACTGGAGATTCTACGAGCAGTACTTC. The V gene is TRBV12-3 or TRBV12-4, the J gene TRBJ2-7; TRBD2 aligns across 7 bases. V dropped 8 bases and J dropped 3; count of bases not matched to a gene: 10. The CDR3 totals 14 residues.